The present T cell receptor (beta chain) was sequenced within a study of a mutant IDH1 vaccine in newly diagnosed glioma. Study-level background: Vaccinations were initiated 4-6 weeks following radiotherapy alone, or were given together with temozolomide cycles.

Time point given: week 11, during vaccination. Topical imiquimod was applied with each vaccine dose, which held 300 ug of mutant IDH1 20-mer peptide. New WHO grade 3 or 4 astrocytomas that were IDH1-mutant and ATRX-lost had been found in donors. The table came from immunoSEQ multiplex PCR; TCRdb's copy has only in-frame clones and leaves some out. The sample has about 67,000 clones; about nine tenths are singletons. In regard to this clone: The antigen remains unidentified.

The germline V gene encodes CDR1 SGHNT and CDR2 YYREEE (reference sequence). Between the trimmed V and J ends, which lost 0 bases and 3 bases, there was a span of 13 bases. This CDR3 is built from 16 residues. The input for sequencing was PBMCs, taken from a glioma patient whose treatment included an IDH1 peptide vaccine. The chain carries TRBV5-4 and TRBJ2-1; D might be TRBD2 (7 bases). The receptor was derived from a man aged 40-50 years with glioma. The CDR3 sequence: CASSLGAGADYNEQFF. The CDR3 coding sequence is TGTGCCAGCAGCTTGGGTGCGGGGGCCGACTACAATGAGCAGTTCTTC.